This TCR beta chain was identified in a study of T cells in localized non-small cell lung cancer. CDR1 is SGDLS and CDR2 is YYNGEE in the germline V gene. This CDR3 is 17 amino acids long. J lost 4 bases, V lost 3 bases, and 11 bases had no gene match. General observations from the study: Appearing in adjacent lung were a median roughly 60 of the top 100 tumor clones.

The table came from immunoSEQ multiplex PCR; TCRdb's copy has only in-frame clones and leaves some out. In the table there are approximately 2,500 clones, about 30% of which are singletons. This clone is classed as medium-sized. Its antigen is not known. This material consisted of lung tumor tissue, taken before any cancer treatment. The chain combines TRBV9 with TRBJ2-5, with 11 bases fitting TRBD2. The receptor was derived from a man between 40 and 70 years old with stage I lung adenocarcinoma. The CDR3, as DNA: TGTGCCAGCAGCGCGGGCGAATTAGCGGGAGGGACAGAGACCCAGTACTTC. Translated: CASSAGELAGGTETQYF. Full variable domain (outside the CDR3, taken from reference TRBV9 and TRBJ2-5): DSGVTQTPKHLITATGQRVTLRCSPRSGDLSVYWYQQSLDQGLQFLIQYYNGEERAKGNILERFSAQQFPDLHSELNLSSLELGDSALYFCASSAGELAGGTETQYFGPGTRLLVL.